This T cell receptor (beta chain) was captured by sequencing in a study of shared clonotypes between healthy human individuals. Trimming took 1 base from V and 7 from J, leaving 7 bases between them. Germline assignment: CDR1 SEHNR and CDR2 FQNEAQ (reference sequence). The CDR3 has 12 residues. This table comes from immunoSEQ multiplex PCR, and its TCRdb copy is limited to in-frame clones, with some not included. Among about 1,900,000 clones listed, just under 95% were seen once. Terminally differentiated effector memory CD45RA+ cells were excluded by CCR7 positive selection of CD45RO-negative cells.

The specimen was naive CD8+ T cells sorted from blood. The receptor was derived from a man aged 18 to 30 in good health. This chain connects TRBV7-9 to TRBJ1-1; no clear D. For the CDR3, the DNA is TGTGCCAGCAGCTTAGATGTCAGTGAAGCTTTCTTT. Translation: CASSLDVSEAFF.